This T cell receptor beta chain came from a study of blood T cell repertoires in COVID-19. Source study methods: Estimates of nucleated cell counts were drawn from the amplification of reference gene primers. Sequencing was performed with immunoSEQ multiplex PCR; in TCRdb, only in-frame clones are kept and a portion is missing. V and J calls and clone size are given by that table; D and trimming were obtained from the DNA. In the table there are about 370,000 clones, 80% to 90% of which are singletons. Germline V gene data show CDR1 as SEHNR and CDR2 as FQNEAQ (reference sequence). V shed 0 bases and J shed 0 bases, with 12 bases lying between them. The CDR3 loop spans 17 amino acids.

Sequencing was performed on peripheral blood. The receptor was isolated from a woman under 40 with COVID-19, enrolled during active disease. The chain has TRBV7-9 and TRBJ2-1; D is unresolved. CDR3 protein: CASSLAGSSSSYNEQFF. Here the CDR3 DNA reads TGTGCCAGCAGCTTAGCCGGTAGCTCGAGCTCCTACAATGAGCAGTTCTTC.